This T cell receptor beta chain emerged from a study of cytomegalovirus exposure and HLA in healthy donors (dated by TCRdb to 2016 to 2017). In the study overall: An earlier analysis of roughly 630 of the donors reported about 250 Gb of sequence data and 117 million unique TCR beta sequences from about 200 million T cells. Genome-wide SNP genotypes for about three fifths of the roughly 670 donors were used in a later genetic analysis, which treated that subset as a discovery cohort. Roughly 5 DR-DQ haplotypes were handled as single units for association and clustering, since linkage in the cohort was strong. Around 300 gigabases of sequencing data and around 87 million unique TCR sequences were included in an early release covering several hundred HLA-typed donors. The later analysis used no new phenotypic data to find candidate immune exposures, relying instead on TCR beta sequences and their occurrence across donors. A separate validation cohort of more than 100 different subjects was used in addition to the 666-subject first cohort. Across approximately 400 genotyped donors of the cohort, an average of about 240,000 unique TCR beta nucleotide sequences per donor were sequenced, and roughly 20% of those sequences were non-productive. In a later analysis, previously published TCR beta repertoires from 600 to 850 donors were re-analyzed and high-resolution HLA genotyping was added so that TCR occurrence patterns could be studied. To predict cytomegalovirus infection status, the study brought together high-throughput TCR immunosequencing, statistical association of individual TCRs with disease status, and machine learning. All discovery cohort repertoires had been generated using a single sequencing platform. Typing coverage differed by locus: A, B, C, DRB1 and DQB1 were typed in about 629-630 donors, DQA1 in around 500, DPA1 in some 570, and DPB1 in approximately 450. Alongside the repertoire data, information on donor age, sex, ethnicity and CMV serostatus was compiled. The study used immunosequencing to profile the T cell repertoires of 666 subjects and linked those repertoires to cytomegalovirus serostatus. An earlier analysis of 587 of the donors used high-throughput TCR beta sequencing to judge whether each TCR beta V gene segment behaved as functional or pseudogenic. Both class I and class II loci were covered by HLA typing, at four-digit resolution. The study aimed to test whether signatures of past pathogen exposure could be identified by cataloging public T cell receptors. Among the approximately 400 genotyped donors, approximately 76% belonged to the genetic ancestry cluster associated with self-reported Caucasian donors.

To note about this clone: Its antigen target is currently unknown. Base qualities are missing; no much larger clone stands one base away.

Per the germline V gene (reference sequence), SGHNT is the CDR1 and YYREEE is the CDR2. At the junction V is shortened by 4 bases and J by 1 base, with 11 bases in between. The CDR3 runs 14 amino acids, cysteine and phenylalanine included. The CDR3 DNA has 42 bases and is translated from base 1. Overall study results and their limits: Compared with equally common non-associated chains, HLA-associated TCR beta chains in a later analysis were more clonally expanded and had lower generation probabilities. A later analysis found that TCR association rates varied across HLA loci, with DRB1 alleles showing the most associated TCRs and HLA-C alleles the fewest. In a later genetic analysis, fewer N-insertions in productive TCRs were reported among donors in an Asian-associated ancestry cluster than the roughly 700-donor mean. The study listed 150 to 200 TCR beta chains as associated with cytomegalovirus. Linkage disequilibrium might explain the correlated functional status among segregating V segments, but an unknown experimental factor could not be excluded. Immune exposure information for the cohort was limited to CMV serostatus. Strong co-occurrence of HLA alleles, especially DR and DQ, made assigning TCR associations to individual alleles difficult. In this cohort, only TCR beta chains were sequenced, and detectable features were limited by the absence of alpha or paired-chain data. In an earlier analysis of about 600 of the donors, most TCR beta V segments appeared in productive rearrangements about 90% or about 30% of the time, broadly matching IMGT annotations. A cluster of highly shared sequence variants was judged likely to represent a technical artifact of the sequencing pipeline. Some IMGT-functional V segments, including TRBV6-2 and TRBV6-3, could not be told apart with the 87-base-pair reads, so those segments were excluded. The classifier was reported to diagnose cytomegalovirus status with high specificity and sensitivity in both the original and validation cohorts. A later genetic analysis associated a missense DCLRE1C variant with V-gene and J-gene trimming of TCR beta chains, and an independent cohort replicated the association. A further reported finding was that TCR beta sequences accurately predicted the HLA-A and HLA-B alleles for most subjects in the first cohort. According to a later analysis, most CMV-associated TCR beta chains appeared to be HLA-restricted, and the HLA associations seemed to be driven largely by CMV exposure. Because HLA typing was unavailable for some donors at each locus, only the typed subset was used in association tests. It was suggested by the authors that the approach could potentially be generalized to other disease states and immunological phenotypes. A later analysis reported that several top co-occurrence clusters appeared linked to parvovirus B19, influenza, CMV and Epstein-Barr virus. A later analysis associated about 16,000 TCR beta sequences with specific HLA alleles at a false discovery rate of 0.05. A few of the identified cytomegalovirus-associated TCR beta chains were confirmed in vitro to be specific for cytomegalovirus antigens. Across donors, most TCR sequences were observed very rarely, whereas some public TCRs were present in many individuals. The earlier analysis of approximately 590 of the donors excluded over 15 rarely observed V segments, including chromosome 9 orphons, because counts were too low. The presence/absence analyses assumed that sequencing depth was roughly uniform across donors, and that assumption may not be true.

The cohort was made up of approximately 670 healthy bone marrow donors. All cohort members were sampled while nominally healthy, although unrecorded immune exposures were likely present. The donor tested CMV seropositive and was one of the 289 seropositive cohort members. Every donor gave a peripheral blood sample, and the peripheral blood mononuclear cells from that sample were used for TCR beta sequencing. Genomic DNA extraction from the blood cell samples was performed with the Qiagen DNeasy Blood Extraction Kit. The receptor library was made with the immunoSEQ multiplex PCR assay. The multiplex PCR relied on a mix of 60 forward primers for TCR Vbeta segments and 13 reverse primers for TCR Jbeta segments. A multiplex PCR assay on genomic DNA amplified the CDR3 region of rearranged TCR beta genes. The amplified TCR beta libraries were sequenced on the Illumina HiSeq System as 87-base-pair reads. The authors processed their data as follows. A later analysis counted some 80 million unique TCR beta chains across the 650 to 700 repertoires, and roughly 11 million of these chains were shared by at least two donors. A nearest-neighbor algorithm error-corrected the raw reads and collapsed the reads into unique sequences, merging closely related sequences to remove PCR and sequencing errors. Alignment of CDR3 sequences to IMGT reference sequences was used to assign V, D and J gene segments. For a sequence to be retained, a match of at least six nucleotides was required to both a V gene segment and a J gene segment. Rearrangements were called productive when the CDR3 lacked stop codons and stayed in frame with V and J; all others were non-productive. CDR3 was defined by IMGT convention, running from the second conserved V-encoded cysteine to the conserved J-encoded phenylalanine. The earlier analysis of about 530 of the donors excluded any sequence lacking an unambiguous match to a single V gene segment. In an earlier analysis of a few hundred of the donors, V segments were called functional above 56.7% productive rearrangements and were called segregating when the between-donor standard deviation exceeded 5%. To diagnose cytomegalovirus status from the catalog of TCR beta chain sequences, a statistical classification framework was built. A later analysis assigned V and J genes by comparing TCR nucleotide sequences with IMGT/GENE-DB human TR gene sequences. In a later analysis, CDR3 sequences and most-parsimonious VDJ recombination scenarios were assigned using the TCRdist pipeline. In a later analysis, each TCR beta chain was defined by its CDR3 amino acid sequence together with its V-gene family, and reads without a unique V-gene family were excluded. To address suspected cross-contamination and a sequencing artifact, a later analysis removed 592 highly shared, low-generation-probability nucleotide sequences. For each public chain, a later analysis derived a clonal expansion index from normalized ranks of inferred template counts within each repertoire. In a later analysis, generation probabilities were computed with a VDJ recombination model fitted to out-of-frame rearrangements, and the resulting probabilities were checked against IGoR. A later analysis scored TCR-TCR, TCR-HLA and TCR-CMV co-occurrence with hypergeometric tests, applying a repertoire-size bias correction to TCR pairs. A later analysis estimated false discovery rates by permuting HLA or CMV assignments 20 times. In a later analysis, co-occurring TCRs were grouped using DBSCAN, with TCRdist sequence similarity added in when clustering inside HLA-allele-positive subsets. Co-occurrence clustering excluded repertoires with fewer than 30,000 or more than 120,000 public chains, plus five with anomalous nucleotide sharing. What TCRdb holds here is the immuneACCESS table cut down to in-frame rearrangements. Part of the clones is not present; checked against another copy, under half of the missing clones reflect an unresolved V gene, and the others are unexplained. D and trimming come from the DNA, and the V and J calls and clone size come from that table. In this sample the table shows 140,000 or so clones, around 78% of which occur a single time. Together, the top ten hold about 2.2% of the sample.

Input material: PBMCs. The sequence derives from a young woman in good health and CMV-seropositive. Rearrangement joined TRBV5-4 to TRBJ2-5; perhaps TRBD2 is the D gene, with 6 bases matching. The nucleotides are TGTGCCAGCAGCCCGCCGACTAGCCAAGAGACCCAGTACTTC. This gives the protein CASSPPTSQETQYF.